These 16 T cell receptor beta chains were sequenced from one sample in a study of cytomegalovirus exposure and HLA in healthy donors. In the PCR, 60 Vbeta and 13 Jbeta primers were used. Repertoires were generated with immunoSEQ multiplex PCR, while TCRdb's copy carries only in-frame clones and drops some. The sample shows around 130,000 clones, 80% to 90% of them seen only once. Source material: PBMCs. Receptors were obtained from a man aged 45 to 65 in good health and CMV-seronegative.

The rearrangement links TRBV30 to TRBJ2-7; possible D gene TRBD1, 5 bases. Germline CDR1 reads GTSNPN; CDR2 reads SVGIG (reference sequence). The CDR3 has 12 residues. V shed 2 bases and J shed 4 bases, with 9 bases lying between them. The chain's CDR3 is CAWSQTAYEQYF. The CDR3 DNA sequence: TGTGCCTGGAGTCAGACAGCTTACGAGCAGTACTTC.

This chain links TRBV5-1 with TRBJ2-5, with a tentative D call TRBD1 (6 bases). The CDR3 spans 14 residues. Per the germline V gene, CDR1 is SGHRS and CDR2 is YFSETQ. The V gene lost 5 bases and the J gene lost 7 bases, with 18 bases spanning the gap. The chain's CDR3 is CASSPGAAYGTQYF. The DNA of the CDR3 is TGCGCCAGCAGTCCAGGGGCCGCGTATGGGACCCAGTACTTC.

The chain combines TRBV5-4 with TRBJ1-1; D unclear. Per germline, CDR1 SGHNT and CDR2 YYREEE (reference sequence). Trimming shortened V by 4 bases and J by 0 bases, and 19 bases separated the two germline ends. The CDR3 runs to 17 residues. The CDR3 loop reads CASSRVPAAGMNTEAFF. Written as DNA, the CDR3 is TGTGCCAGCAGCCGCGTTCCGGCAGCGGGCATGAACACTGAAGCTTTCTTT. Using reference TRBV5-4 and TRBJ1-1 for the parts outside the CDR3, the full variable domain is ETGVTQSPTHLIKTRGQQVTLRCSSQSGHNTVSWYQQALGQGPQFIFQYYREEENGRGNFPPRFSGLQFPNYSSELNVNALELDDSALYLCASSRVPAAGMNTEAFFGQGTRLTVV.

This chain connects TRBV2 to TRBJ1-2; D might be TRBD1 (5 bases). Per the germline V gene, CDR1 is SNHLY and CDR2 is FYNNEI. This CDR3 contains 15 residues. Trimming shortened V by 8 bases and J by 4 bases, and 20 bases separated the two germline ends. CDR3 DNA sequence: TGTGCCAGCTCCCTGCCAGGGCGGGAAATCTATGGCTACACCTTC. Protein product: CASSLPGREIYGYTF.

The V call is TRBV5-6, the J call TRBJ2-1; TRBD2 aligns across 13 bases. The CDR3 length is 17 residues. The junction had 10 bases not matched to a gene; V was cut back by 3 bases and J by 7 bases. Germline-derived CDR1 and CDR2 are SGHDT and YYEEEE. The DNA for the CDR3 is TGTGCCAGCAGCTCCGGGACTAGCGGGGTAGATACGAATGAGCAGTTCTTC. Translated, it gives CASSSGTSGVDTNEQFF.

The chain combines TRBV4-1 with TRBJ1-2; 8 nucleotides line up with TRBD1. Trimming removed 2 bases from V and 6 bases from J; junction bases left unmatched: 11. The CDR3 spans 16 residues. Per the germline V gene, CDR1 is MGHRA and CDR2 is YSYEKL. The CDR3 region is CASSQPRQGARNGYTF. DNA of the CDR3: TGCGCCAGCAGCCAACCGAGGCAGGGGGCGCGGAATGGCTACACCTTC.

The rearrangement uses TRBV29-1 and TRBJ2-5; TRBD1 is a possible D gene (5 bases). Matching the DNA end better, TRBJ2-7 makes the J call doubtful. Looked up from germline, CDR1 is SQVTM and CDR2 is ANQGSEA. CDR3 length: 14 amino acids. CDR3 nucleotide sequence: TGCAGCGTTGAAACCCTAGAAAGGGGATACGAGCAGTACTTC. Translating gives CSVETLERGYEQYF.

This rearrangement joins TRBV19 to TRBJ2-7; 9 bases agree with TRBD1. J lost 5 bases, V lost 6 bases, and 8 bases had no gene match. Germline CDR1 and CDR2: LNHDA and SQIVND (reference sequence). The length of the CDR3 is 14 residues. The CDR3 nucleotides read TGTGCCAGTAGCGTCGGGACAGGGACCCACGAGCAGTACTTC. Translation: CASSVGTGTHEQYF.

This chain uses TRBV9 with TRBJ1-4; the match to TRBD1 covers 11 bases. The length of the CDR3 is 18 residues. Losses at the gene ends were 0 bases for V and 4 bases for J; bases not matched to a gene: 8. Germline V gives CDR1 SGDLS, CDR2 YYNGEE. The DNA for the CDR3 is TGTGCCAGCAGCGTAGGAATCGGGACAGGGGGACGTAATGAAAAACTGTTTTTT. This codes for CASSVGIGTGGRNEKLFF.

The chain recombines TRBV7-8 with TRBJ2-2, with D perhaps TRBD2 (6 bases). Germline values: CDR1 SGHVS, CDR2 FQNEAQ. The CDR3 is 14 residues long. Trimming took off 7 bases at V and 6 bases at J, with 15 bases between the two ends. CDR3 DNA: TGTGCCAGCACCGGGTTATGGGAGGCCGGGGAGCTGTTTTTT. This sequence encodes CASTGLWEAGELFF.

The J gene is TRBJ1-2, the V gene TRBV30, with 8 bases lining up with TRBD1. Germline trimming cut 3 bases from V and 9 bases from J; bases unmatched to any gene: 9. Germline CDR1 and CDR2: GTSNPN and SVGIG (reference sequence). This CDR3 has 13 residues. Here the CDR3 DNA reads TGTGCCTGGAGCCAAAGGACAGGGATCCGCTACACCTTC. This encodes CAWSQRTGIRYTF.

The CDR3 loop is CASTESLGHQGTQYF. CDR3 coding DNA: TGTGCCAGCACCGAATCCCTGGGTCATCAGGGTACGCAGTATTTT. The V and J genes are TRBV6-1 and TRBJ2-3, with D perhaps TRBD1 (5 bases). There are 15 residues in the CDR3. Looked up from germline, CDR1 is MNHNS and CDR2 is SASEGT. Trimming took 7 bases from V and 8 from J, leaving 22 bases between them.

This clone has only a few counts. The CDR3 spells CASSPIRNTEAFF. The DNA of the CDR3 is TGTGCCAGCAGCCCAATCAGGAACACTGAAGCTTTCTTT. This chain joins TRBV14 and TRBJ1-1; D unclear. Trimming left V 4 bases short and J 1 base short, with 7 bases between. In germline, CDR1 is SGHDN, CDR2 FVKESK. The CDR3 length is 13 residues.

This clone showed up just a few times. The gene calls are TRBV4-1 and TRBJ2-1; D not certain. Germline assignment: CDR1 MGHRA and CDR2 YSYEKL. The ends were cut back, 1 base at V and 12 bases at J, with 16 bases in the middle. The CDR3 is 14 amino acids. For the CDR3, the DNA is TGCGCCAGCAGCCAAGGTATAGGCGGAATTGGGCAGTTCTTC. This translates into CASSQGIGGIGQFF.

On this clone itself: Relative to the germline gene, one junction end is altered; a read error may explain this. This chain links TRBV20-1 with TRBJ1-1; D ambiguous. Germline assignment: CDR1 DFQATT and CDR2 SNEGSKA (reference sequence). The length of the CDR3 is 9 residues. The CDR3 is CSAGDGLTF. CDR3 nucleotides: TGCAGTGCCGGAGACGGCCTCACCTTT.

The chain joins TRBV28 to TRBJ2-7; TRBD1 matches 9 bases. The junction had 12 bases not matched to a gene; V was cut back by 4 bases and J by 5 bases. There are 16 residues in the CDR3. Germline V gene sequence: CDR1 MDHEN, CDR2 SYDVKM. In DNA, the CDR3 is TGTGCCAGCAGTTCACTCGGGACAGGGATTGTCGACGAGCAGTACTTC. Protein sequence: CASSSLGTGIVDEQYF. The variable domain in full, with the rest retrieved from reference TRBV28 and TRBJ2-7, is DVKVTQSSRYLVKRTGEKVFLECVQDMDHENMFWYRQDPGLGLRLIYFSYDVKMKEKGDIPEGYSVSREKKERFSLILESASTNQTSMYLCASSSLGTGIVDEQYFGPGTRLTVT.